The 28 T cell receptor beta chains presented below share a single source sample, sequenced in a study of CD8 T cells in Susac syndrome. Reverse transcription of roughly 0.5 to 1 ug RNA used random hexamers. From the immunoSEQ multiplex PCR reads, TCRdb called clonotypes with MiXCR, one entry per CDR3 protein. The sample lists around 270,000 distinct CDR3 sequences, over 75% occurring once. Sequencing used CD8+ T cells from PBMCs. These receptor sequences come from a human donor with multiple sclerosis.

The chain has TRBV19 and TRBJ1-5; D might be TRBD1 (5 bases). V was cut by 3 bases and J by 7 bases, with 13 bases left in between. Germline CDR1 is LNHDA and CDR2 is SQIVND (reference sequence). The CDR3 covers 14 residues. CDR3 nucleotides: TGTGCCAGTAGTATTAGGGACGGTGGACAGCCCCAGCATTTT. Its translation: CASSIRDGGQPQHF.

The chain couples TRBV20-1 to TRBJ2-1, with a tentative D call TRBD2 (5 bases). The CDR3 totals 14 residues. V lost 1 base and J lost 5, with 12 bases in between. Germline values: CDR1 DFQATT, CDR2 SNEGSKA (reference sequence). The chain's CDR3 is CSARGTGIHNEQFF. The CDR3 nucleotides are TGCAGTGCTAGAGGCACGGGAATCCACAATGAGCAGTTCTTC.

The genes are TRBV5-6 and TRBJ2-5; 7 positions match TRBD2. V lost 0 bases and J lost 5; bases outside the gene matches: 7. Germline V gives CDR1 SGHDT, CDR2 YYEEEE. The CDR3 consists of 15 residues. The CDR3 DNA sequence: TGTGCCAGCAGCTTGGAGGGCGGGGGTTGGGAGACCCAGTACTTC. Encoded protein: CASSLEGGGWETQYF.

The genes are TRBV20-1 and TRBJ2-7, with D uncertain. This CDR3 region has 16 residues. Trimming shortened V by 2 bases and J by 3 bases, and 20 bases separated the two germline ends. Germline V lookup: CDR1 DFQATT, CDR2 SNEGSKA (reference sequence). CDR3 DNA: TGCAGTGCTAGAAGTTTCGTAGGTTCGGTAATCTACGAGCAGTACTTC. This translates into CSARSFVGSVIYEQYF.

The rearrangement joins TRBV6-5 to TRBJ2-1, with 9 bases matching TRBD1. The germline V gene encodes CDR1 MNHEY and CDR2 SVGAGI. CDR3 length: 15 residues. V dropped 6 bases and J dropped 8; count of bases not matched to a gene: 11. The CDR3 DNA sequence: TGTGCCAGCAGAATACCGGGACAGGGTGGATATGAGCAGTTCTTC. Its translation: CASRIPGQGGYEQFF.

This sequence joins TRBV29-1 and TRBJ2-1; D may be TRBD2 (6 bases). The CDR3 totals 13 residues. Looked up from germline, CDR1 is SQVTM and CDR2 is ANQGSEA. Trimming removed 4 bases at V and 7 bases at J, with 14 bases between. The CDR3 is CSVGRGTGNEQFF. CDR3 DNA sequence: TGCAGCGTTGGGCGGGGTACGGGTAATGAGCAGTTCTTC.

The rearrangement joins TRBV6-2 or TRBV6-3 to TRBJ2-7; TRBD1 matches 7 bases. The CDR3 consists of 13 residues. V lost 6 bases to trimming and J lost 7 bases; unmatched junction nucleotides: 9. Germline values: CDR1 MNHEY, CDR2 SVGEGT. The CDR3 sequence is CASRGQILREQYF. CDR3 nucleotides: TGTGCCAGCAGGGGACAGATTTTACGAGAGCAGTACTTC.

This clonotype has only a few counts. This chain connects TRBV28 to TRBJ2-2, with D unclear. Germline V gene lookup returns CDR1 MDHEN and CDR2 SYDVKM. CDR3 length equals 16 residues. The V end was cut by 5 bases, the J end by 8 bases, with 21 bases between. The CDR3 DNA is TGTGCCAGCAGTCCCCCCCGGCAGGTCTCATCAGGGGAGCTGTTTTTT. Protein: CASSPPRQVSSGELFF.

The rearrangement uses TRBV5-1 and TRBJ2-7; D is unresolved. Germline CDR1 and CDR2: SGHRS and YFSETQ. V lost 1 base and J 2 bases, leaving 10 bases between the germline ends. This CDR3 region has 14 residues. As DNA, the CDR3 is TGCGCCAGCAGCTTGTACGGCAGGACCTACGAGCAGTACTTC. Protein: CASSLYGRTYEQYF.

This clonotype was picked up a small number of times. CDR3 sequence reads: CAISRGGSTEAFF. The CDR3 coding sequence is TGTGCCATCAGTCGCGGGGGCTCGACTGAAGCTTTCTTT. The chain links TRBV10-3 to TRBJ1-1; TRBD1 is a possible D gene (6 bases). In germline, CDR1 is ENHRY, CDR2 SYGVKD. V lost 5 bases and J 5 bases, leaving 12 bases between the germline ends. This CDR3 comprises 13 residues.

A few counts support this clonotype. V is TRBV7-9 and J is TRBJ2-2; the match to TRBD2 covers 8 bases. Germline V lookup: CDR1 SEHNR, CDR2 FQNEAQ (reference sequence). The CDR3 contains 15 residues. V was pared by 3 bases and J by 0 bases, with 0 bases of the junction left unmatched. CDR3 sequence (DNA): TGTGCCAGCAGCTTTAGCGGGGCGAACACCGGGGAGCTGTTTTTT. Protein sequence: CASSFSGANTGELFF.

The CDR3 protein is CASSLTNSGRAYEQYF. The CDR3 nucleotides are TGCGCCAGCAGCCTTACAAATAGCGGGAGGGCCTACGAGCAGTACTTC. The V and J genes are TRBV4-1 and TRBJ2-7; TRBD2 aligns across 11 bases. The CDR3 contains 16 residues. V lost 4 bases and J lost 2; bases outside the gene matches: 7. Germline V gene lookup returns CDR1 MGHRA and CDR2 YSYEKL.

The DNA of the CDR3 is TGTGCCAGCAGTTACTATGGTCGGTGGAAGAGCCCCTACGAGCAGTACTTC. It specifies CASSYYGRWKSPYEQYF. The rearrangement joins TRBV6-5 to TRBJ2-7; no clear D gene. Germline CDR1 and CDR2: MNHEY and SVGAGI. The ends were cut back, 1 base at V and 2 bases at J, with 18 bases in the middle. The CDR3 has 17 residues.

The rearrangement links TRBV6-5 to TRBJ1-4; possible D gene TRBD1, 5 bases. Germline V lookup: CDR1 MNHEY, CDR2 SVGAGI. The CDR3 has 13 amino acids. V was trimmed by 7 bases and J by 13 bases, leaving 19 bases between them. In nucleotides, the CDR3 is TGTGCCAGCAACCCGCGAGGCAAGGGGCTACTGTTTTTT. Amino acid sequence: CASNPRGKGLLFF.

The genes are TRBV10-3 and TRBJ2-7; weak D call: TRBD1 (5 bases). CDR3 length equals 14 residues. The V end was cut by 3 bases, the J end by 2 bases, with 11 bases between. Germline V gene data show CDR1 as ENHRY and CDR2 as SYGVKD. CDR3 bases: TGTGCCATCAGTGAACAAGGGGAAACCTACGAGCAGTACTTC. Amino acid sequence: CAISEQGETYEQYF.

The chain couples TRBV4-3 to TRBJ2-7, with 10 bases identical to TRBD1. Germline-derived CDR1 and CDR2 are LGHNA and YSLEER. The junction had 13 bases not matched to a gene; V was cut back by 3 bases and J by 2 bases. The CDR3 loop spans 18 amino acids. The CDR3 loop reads CASSQITGMGTGAYEQYF. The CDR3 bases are TGCGCCAGCAGCCAGATTACTGGGATGGGGACAGGGGCCTACGAGCAGTACTTC.

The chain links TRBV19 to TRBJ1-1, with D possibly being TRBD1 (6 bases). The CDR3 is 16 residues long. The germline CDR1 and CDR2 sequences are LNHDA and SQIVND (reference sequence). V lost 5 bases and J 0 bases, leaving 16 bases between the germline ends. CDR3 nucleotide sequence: TGTGCCAGTAGTCCCCAGAGACAGGTATTGAACACTGAAGCTTTCTTT. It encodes CASSPQRQVLNTEAFF.

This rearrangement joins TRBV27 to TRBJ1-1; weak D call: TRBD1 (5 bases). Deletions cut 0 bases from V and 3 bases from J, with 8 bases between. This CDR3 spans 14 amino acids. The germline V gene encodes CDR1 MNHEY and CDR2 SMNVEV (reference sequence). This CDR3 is CASSLSYRYTEAFF. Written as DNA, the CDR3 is TGTGCCAGCAGTTTATCCTACAGGTACACTGAAGCTTTCTTT.

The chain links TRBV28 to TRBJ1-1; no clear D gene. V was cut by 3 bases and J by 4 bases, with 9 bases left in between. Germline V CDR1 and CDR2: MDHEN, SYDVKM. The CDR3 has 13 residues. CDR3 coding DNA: TGTGCCAGCAGTTTGGATGGCAGCACTGAAGCTTTCTTT. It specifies CASSLDGSTEAFF.

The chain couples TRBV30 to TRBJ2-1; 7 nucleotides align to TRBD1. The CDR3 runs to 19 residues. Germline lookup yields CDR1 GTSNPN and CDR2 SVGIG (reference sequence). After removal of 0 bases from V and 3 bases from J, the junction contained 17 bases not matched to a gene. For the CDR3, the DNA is TGTGCCTGGAGTGTACTCCCACCGTACTCCGGGACAGTCTACAATGAGCAGTTCTTC. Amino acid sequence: CAWSVLPPYSGTVYNEQFF.

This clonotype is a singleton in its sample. The CDR3: CASSPPQGSSGIPPYEQYF. The CDR3 bases are TGTGCCAGCAGCCCCCCCCAGGGGTCTAGCGGTATTCCCCCTTACGAGCAGTACTTC. This chain connects TRBV11-2 to TRBJ2-7; D perhaps matches TRBD2 (7 bases). The V gene lost 5 bases and the J gene lost 4 bases, with 30 bases spanning the gap. CDR1 SGHAT and CDR2 FQNNGV come from the germline V gene. This CDR3 is 19 amino acids long.

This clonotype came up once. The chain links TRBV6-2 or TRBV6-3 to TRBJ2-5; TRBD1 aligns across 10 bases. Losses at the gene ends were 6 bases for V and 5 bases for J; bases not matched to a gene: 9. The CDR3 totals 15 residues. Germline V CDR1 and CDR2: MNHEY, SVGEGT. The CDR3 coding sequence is TGTGCCAGCAGCTTCCGGGACAGGGGTGGTGAGACCCAGTACTTC. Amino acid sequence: CASSFRDRGGETQYF.

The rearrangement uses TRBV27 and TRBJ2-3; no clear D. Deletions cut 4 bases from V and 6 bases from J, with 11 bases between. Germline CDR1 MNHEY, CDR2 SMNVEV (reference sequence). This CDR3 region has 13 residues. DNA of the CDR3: TGTGCCAGCAGTTACAGTGCTCAGGATACGCAGTATTTT. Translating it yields CASSYSAQDTQYF.

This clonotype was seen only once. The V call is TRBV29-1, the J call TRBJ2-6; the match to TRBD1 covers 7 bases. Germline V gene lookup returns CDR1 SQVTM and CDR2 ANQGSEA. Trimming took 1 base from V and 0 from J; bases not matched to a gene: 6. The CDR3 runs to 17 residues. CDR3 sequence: CSVEGGQDTSGANVLTF. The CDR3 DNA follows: TGCAGCGTTGAAGGCGGACAGGACACCTCTGGGGCCAACGTCCTGACTTTC.

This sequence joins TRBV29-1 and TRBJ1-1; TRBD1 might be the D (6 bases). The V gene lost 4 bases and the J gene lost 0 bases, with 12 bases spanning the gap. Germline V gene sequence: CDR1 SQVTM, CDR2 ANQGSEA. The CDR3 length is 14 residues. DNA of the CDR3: TGCAGCGTTGGTCTTGAGGGGGTGAACACTGAAGCTTTCTTT. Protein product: CSVGLEGVNTEAFF.

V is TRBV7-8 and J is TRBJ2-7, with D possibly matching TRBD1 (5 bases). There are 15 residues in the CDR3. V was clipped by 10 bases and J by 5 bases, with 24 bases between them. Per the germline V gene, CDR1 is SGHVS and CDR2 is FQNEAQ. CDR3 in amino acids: CATVVGALRDHEQYF. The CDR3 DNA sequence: TGTGCCACGGTGGTAGGGGCCCTTAGAGACCACGAGCAGTACTTC.

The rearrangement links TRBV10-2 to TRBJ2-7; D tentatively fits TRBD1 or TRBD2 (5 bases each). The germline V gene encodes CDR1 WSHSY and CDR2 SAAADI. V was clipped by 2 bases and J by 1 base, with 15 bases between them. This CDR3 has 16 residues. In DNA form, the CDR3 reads TGCGCCAGCAGTGAGCCACGGGACGCCGGATCCTACGAGCAGTACTTC. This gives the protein CASSEPRDAGSYEQYF.

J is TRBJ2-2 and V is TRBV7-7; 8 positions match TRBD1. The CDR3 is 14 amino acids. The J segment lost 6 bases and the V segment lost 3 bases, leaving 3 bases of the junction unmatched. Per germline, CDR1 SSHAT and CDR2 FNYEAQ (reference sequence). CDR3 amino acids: CASSFTTGAGELFF. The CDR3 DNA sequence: TGTGCCAGCAGCTTCACGACAGGGGCCGGGGAGCTGTTTTTT. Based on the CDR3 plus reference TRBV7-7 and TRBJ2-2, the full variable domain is GAGVSQSPRYKVTKRGQDVTLRCDPISSHATLYWYQQALGQGPEFLTYFNYEAQPDKSGLPSDRFSAERPEGSISTLTIQRTEQRDSAMYRCASSFTTGAGELFFGEGSRLTVL.